The rows below give T cell receptor beta chains drawn from one sample of a study of cytomegalovirus exposure and HLA in healthy donors. TCRdb keeps only in-frame clones here, not all; method: immunoSEQ multiplex PCR. The repertoire holds 140,000 or so clones, with roughly 65% as singletons. Sequencing used PBMCs. The receptors originated from a man in his 60s in good health and CMV-seronegative. Each CDR3 is given with its conserved first and last residue. D genes are given only for firm matches. The size of a clone is reported for some rows only, either as once, few or many, or as a class for expanded clones.

d_call: -; j_call: TRBJ2-3; v_call: TRBV28; clone_size: -; cdr3_nt: TGTGCCAGCAGTCTACAGGGAAGAGATACGCAGTATTTT; cdr3_aa: CASSLQGRDTQYF
d_call: -; j_call: TRBJ2-1; v_call: TRBV6-1; clone_size: -; cdr3_nt: TGTGCCAGCAGTATCCCGGGGTTTGACAATGAGCAGTTCTTC; cdr3_aa: CASSIPGFDNEQFF
d_call: -; j_call: TRBJ1-1; v_call: TRBV6-5; clone_size: -; cdr3_nt: TGTGCCAGCAGTCTCAGGGGTGGTGACACTGAAGCTTTCTTT; cdr3_aa: CASSLRGGDTEAFF
d_call: -; j_call: TRBJ1-2; v_call: TRBV29-1; clone_size: -; cdr3_nt: TGCAGCGTTGATCCCGGAATAGCGGAGACTAACTATGGCTACACCTTC; cdr3_aa: CSVDPGIAETNYGYTF
d_call: -; j_call: TRBJ2-3; v_call: TRBV7-9; clone_size: -; cdr3_nt: TGTGCCAGCAGCTTAAGCCAGGGTGTACTGGATACGCAGTATTTT; cdr3_aa: CASSLSQGVLDTQYF
d_call: -; j_call: TRBJ2-5; v_call: TRBV30; clone_size: few; cdr3_nt: TGTGCCTGGAGTCGGGGGTTTGAGGGAGAGACCCAGTACTTC; cdr3_aa: CAWSRGFEGETQYF
d_call: -; j_call: TRBJ2-5; v_call: TRBV4-2; clone_size: few; cdr3_nt: TGTGCCAGCAGCCTGCTTCCAGCGGAGACCCAGTACTTC; cdr3_aa: CASSLLPAETQYF
d_call: TRBD2; j_call: TRBJ2-1; v_call: TRBV9; clone_size: -; cdr3_nt: TGTGCCAGCAGCGTCCTAGCGGGAGGTACTTACAATGAGCAGTTCTTC; cdr3_aa: CASSVLAGGTYNEQFF
d_call: -; j_call: TRBJ1-1; v_call: TRBV7-8; clone_size: few; cdr3_nt: TGTGCCGGGGTAGGGAGTGGTACTGAAGCTTTCTTT; cdr3_aa: CAGVGSGTEAFF
d_call: TRBD1; j_call: TRBJ2-6; v_call: TRBV5-1; clone_size: -; cdr3_nt: TGCGCCGGCACCCGGGGACAGGACAACTCTGGGGCCAACGTCCTGACTTTC; cdr3_aa: CAGTRGQDNSGANVLTF
d_call: -; j_call: TRBJ2-1; v_call: TRBV6-1; clone_size: -; cdr3_nt: TGTGCCAGCACTAGGGACATGAGCTCCTACAATGAGCAGTTCTTC; cdr3_aa: CASTRDMSSYNEQFF
d_call: -; j_call: TRBJ1-1; v_call: TRBV30; clone_size: -; cdr3_nt: TGTGCCTGGGGCATGAACACTGAAGCTTTCTTT; cdr3_aa: CAWGMNTEAFF
d_call: -; j_call: TRBJ2-7; v_call: TRBV6-5; clone_size: -; cdr3_nt: TGTGCCAGCAGGGGCAGCTCCTACGAGCAGTACTTC; cdr3_aa: CASRGSSYEQYF
d_call: -; j_call: TRBJ2-7; v_call: TRBV6-5; clone_size: -; cdr3_nt: TGTGCCAGCAGTTACCGGGACACCTACGAGCAGTACTTC; cdr3_aa: CASSYRDTYEQYF
d_call: TRBD1; j_call: TRBJ2-1; v_call: TRBV7-9; clone_size: -; cdr3_nt: TGTGCCAGCAGCCCACCCGGGACAGGCTTCGATGAGCAGTTCTTC; cdr3_aa: CASSPPGTGFDEQFF
d_call: -; j_call: TRBJ2-2; v_call: TRBV7-3; clone_size: -; cdr3_nt: TGTGCCAGCAGCTCCTTATTGAACACCGGGGAGCTGTTTTTT; cdr3_aa: CASSSLLNTGELFF
d_call: TRBD1; j_call: TRBJ1-4; v_call: TRBV4-1; clone_size: -; cdr3_nt: TGCGCCAGCAGCTATCAGGGGGCGTTAGATGAAAAACTGTTTTTT; cdr3_aa: CASSYQGALDEKLFF
d_call: -; j_call: TRBJ1-2; v_call: TRBV27; clone_size: few; cdr3_nt: TGTGCCAGCAGTTTATCGGTTCAGGGGTTCGGCGTCTATGGCTACACCTTC; cdr3_aa: CASSLSVQGFGVYGYTF
d_call: -; j_call: TRBJ2-7; v_call: TRBV25-1; clone_size: -; cdr3_nt: TGTGCCAGCACCCCGGGACTGGCCTACGAGCAGTACTTC; cdr3_aa: CASTPGLAYEQYF
d_call: TRBD2; j_call: TRBJ2-3; v_call: TRBV4-2; clone_size: -; cdr3_nt: TGTGCCAGCAGCCCTTCCATCCGACGGTCTAGCGGCTTCAGCACAGATACGCAGTATTTT; cdr3_aa: CASSPSIRRSSGFSTDTQYF
d_call: -; j_call: TRBJ2-2; v_call: TRBV6-1; clone_size: -; cdr3_nt: TGTGCCAGCAGGGAAACAGGGACCGGGGAGCTGTTTTTT; cdr3_aa: CASRETGTGELFF
d_call: TRBD2; j_call: TRBJ2-3; v_call: TRBV5-4; clone_size: once; cdr3_nt: TGTGCCAGCAGCCCACTAGCGGGAATCCGCGGAGATACGCAGTATTTT; cdr3_aa: CASSPLAGIRGDTQYF
d_call: -; j_call: TRBJ1-2; v_call: TRBV28; clone_size: -; cdr3_nt: TGTGCCAGCAGTTTGGAGCCGTCTAACTATGGCTACACCTTC; cdr3_aa: CASSLEPSNYGYTF
d_call: TRBD1; j_call: TRBJ2-7; v_call: TRBV5-4; clone_size: once; cdr3_nt: TGTGCCAGCAGCTTGGGAGGGGGACAGGGCGGAACCTACGAGCAGTACTTC; cdr3_aa: CASSLGGGQGGTYEQYF
d_call: TRBD2; j_call: TRBJ2-2; v_call: TRBV28; clone_size: few; cdr3_nt: TGTGCCAGCAGTTTGTTGATAGCGGGGAACACCGGGGAGCTGTTTTTT; cdr3_aa: CASSLLIAGNTGELFF
d_call: -; j_call: TRBJ2-3; v_call: TRBV7-3; clone_size: -; cdr3_nt: TGTGCCAGCAGCTTAACCGGGAAAGCAGATACGCAGTATTTT; cdr3_aa: CASSLTGKADTQYF
d_call: TRBD2; j_call: TRBJ2-3; v_call: TRBV13; clone_size: -; cdr3_nt: TGTGCCAGCAGCTTCTTGCCGGGAGGTTCCCCAGATACGCAGTATTTT; cdr3_aa: CASSFLPGGSPDTQYF
d_call: TRBD1; j_call: TRBJ2-2; v_call: TRBV27; clone_size: few; cdr3_nt: TGTGCCAGCAGTTTTAGTAGAGACAGGGTGGTCGGCGGGGAGCTGTTTTTT; cdr3_aa: CASSFSRDRVVGGELFF
d_call: -; j_call: TRBJ1-3; v_call: TRBV7-6; clone_size: -; cdr3_nt: TGTGCCAGCAGCCATATGCAGGGGAGCTCTGGAAACACCATATATTTT; cdr3_aa: CASSHMQGSSGNTIYF
d_call: TRBD1; j_call: TRBJ2-7; v_call: TRBV15; clone_size: few; cdr3_nt: TGTGCCACCAGCAGCGCGGTTGGGACAGGGGAATCCTACGAGCAGTACTTC; cdr3_aa: CATSSAVGTGESYEQYF
d_call: -; j_call: TRBJ2-1; v_call: TRBV20-1; clone_size: few; cdr3_nt: TGCAGTTTACTAGGAAATGAGCAGTTCTTC; cdr3_aa: CSLLGNEQFF
d_call: TRBD1; j_call: TRBJ2-7; v_call: TRBV5-1; clone_size: -; cdr3_nt: TGCGCCAGTGGGACAGACTCCTACGAGCAGTACTTC; cdr3_aa: CASGTDSYEQYF
d_call: -; j_call: TRBJ1-3; v_call: TRBV11-2; clone_size: -; cdr3_nt: TGTGCCAGCAGCTTGGGTGGTGCGGTAGACTCTGGAAACACCATATATTTT; cdr3_aa: CASSLGGAVDSGNTIYF